Presented here are 19 T cell receptor beta chains from one specimen sequenced in a study of OX40 agonist ivuxolimab in advanced cancers. Profiled with immunoSEQ multiplex PCR; TCRdb holds only in-frame clones, not every one. The sample consists of approximately 70,000 clones, 75% to 90% of them appearing once. The source was CD4+ or CD8+ T cells sorted from blood, collected in a trial of the OX40 agonist ivuxolimab. Receptors originate from an adult with an advanced solid tumor such as melanoma, head and neck, liver or kidney cancer.

The rearrangement joins TRBV19 to TRBJ2-1; the match to TRBD1 covers 9 bases. CDR3 length: 16 residues. Germline V gives CDR1 LNHDA, CDR2 SQIVND (reference sequence). The V and J ends lost 3 bases and 0 bases, in that order; junction bases with no gene match: 3. The CDR3 region has the DNA TGTGCCAGTAGTATTTGGGGACAGGGCTCCTACAATGAGCAGTTCTTC. Translating it yields CASSIWGQGSYNEQFF.

J is TRBJ1-3 and V is TRBV5-6; D remains ambiguous. The CDR3 covers 15 residues. Germline loops: CDR1 SGHDT, CDR2 YYEEEE. Between the trimmed V and J ends, which lost 2 bases and 2 bases, there was a span of 11 bases. In DNA form, the CDR3 reads TGTGCCAGCAGCTTATGGGGAGTAACTGGAAACACCATATATTTT. It translates to CASSLWGVTGNTIYF.

The genes are TRBV19 and TRBJ2-3, with D perhaps TRBD1 (6 bases). The V gene lost 5 bases and the J gene lost 3 bases, with 12 bases spanning the gap. CDR1 LNHDA and CDR2 SQIVND come from the germline V gene (reference sequence). There are 14 residues in the CDR3. CDR3: CASSPGTSTDTQYF. The CDR3 DNA is TGTGCCAGTAGTCCCGGGACATCGACAGATACGCAGTATTTT.

The CDR3 DNA sequence: TGTGCCTGGACCGCGGGACAGCTATACAATGAGCAGTTCTTC. Its protein product is CAWTAGQLYNEQFF. This rearrangement joins TRBV30 to TRBJ2-1; D perhaps matches TRBD1 (7 bases). The CDR3 spans 14 residues. V was trimmed by 4 bases and J by 4 bases, leaving 14 bases between them. Germline lookup yields CDR1 GTSNPN and CDR2 SVGIG (reference sequence). Using reference TRBV30 and TRBJ2-1 for the parts outside the CDR3, the full variable domain is SQTIHQWPATLVQPVGSPLSLECTVEGTSNPNLYWYRQAAGRGLQLLFYSVGIGQISSEVPQNLSASRPQDRQFILSSKKLLLSDSGFYLCAWTAGQLYNEQFFGPGTRLTVL.

V and J are TRBV5-1 and TRBJ1-5, with 10 bases fitting TRBD1. Unmatched junction bases numbered 11, after V lost 4 bases and J lost 4 bases. CDR1 is SGHRS and CDR2 is YFSETQ in the germline V gene. The CDR3 has 17 residues. CDR3 residues: CASSLGDRGGGNQPQHF. DNA of the CDR3: TGCGCCAGCAGCCTCGGGGACAGGGGCGGAGGGAATCAGCCCCAGCATTTT.

The chain joins TRBV11-1 to TRBJ2-7; tentatively, D is TRBD1 or TRBD2 (6 bases each). V lost 2 bases and J lost 6, with 20 bases in between. CDR1 and CDR2 from the germline V gene are SGHAT and FQDESV (reference sequence). This CDR3 is built from 16 residues. This CDR3 is CASSLLSTGTSPEQYF. DNA for the CDR3: TGTGCCAGCAGCTTACTGTCTACAGGGACTTCCCCCGAGCAGTACTTC.

The chain recombines TRBV6-1 with TRBJ2-1; 8 nucleotides agree with TRBD2. CDR3 length: 15 residues. V lost 7 bases and J lost 6; bases outside the gene matches: 11. Germline CDR1 MNHNS, CDR2 SASEGT. The CDR3: CASTQGVSGGNEQFF. Written as DNA, the CDR3 is TGTGCCAGCACCCAAGGGGTAAGCGGGGGCAATGAGCAGTTCTTC.

This clone was counted a single time. The V and J genes are TRBV27 and TRBJ1-2; TRBD1 matches at 8 bases. Germline CDR1 is MNHEY and CDR2 is SMNVEV (reference sequence). V was pared by 2 bases and J by 8 bases, with 7 bases of the junction left unmatched. This CDR3 is 14 amino acids long. This CDR3 reads CASSLGQGARGYTF. The CDR3 nucleotides are TGTGCCAGCAGTTTAGGGCAGGGGGCAAGGGGCTACACCTTC.

V is TRBV5-1 and J is TRBJ2-1; no clear D gene. The CDR3 has 15 residues. Germline CDR1 is SGHRS and CDR2 is YFSETQ. V dropped 2 bases and J dropped 2 bases, with 11 bases sitting between them. The CDR3: CASSLGLDTYNEQFF. Here the CDR3 DNA reads TGCGCCAGCAGCTTAGGCCTAGATACCTACAATGAGCAGTTCTTC.

V is TRBV6-1 and J is TRBJ2-1; 8 bases align to TRBD2. This CDR3 comprises 15 residues. Per germline, CDR1 MNHNS and CDR2 SASEGT. J was trimmed by 4 bases and V by 3 bases; bases with no gene match: 5. The CDR3 protein is CASSDAGTSYNEQFF. The CDR3 bases are TGTGCCAGCAGTGACGCCGGGACTAGTTACAATGAGCAGTTCTTC.

This clone has a handful of counts. The chain uses TRBV7-8 and TRBJ2-1, with TRBD2 as a possible D gene (6 bases). CDR1 is SGHVS and CDR2 is FQNEAQ in the germline V gene. With 3 bases removed from V and 6 bases from J, the gap between germline ends came to 18 bases. This CDR3 region has 16 residues. The CDR3 is CASSLSDGSGRNEQFF. The CDR3 nucleotides are TGTGCCAGCAGCTTGTCTGACGGGAGTGGTCGCAATGAGCAGTTCTTC.

CDR3 region: CASSTGSLETQYF. The CDR3 region has the DNA TGTGCCAGTAGTACCGGGAGTCTTGAGACCCAGTACTTC. V gene TRBV19 combines with J gene TRBJ2-5, with D perhaps matching TRBD2 (6 bases). The CDR3 extends over 13 amino acids. Trimming removed 4 bases from V and 5 bases from J, with 11 bases in between. Germline V CDR1 and CDR2: LNHDA, SQIVND (reference sequence).

The rearrangement links TRBV27 to TRBJ1-4; D unresolved. CDR1 MNHEY and CDR2 SMNVEV come from the germline V gene (reference sequence). V lost 2 bases to trimming and J lost 2 bases, with 9 bases between them. CDR3 size: 15 residues. CDR3 DNA sequence: TGTGCCAGCAGTTTAATGGGCAGCACTAATGAAAAACTGTTTTTT. Its translation is CASSLMGSTNEKLFF.

The rearrangement uses TRBV5-1 and TRBJ2-5; the match to TRBD1 covers 7 bases. The CDR3 has 14 amino acids. Germline CDR1 reads SGHRS; CDR2 reads YFSETQ. The V and J ends lost 0 bases and 1 base, in that order; junction bases with no gene match: 0. The CDR3 sequence: CASSLGDSQETQYF. The CDR3 DNA reads TGCGCCAGCAGCTTGGGGGACAGCCAAGAGACCCAGTACTTC. The variable domain in full, completed from reference TRBV5-1 and TRBJ2-5, reads KAGVTQTPRYLIKTRGQQVTLSCSPISGHRSVSWYQQTPGQGLQFLFEYFSETQRNKGNFPGRFSGRQFSNSRSEMNVSTLELGDSALYLCASSLGDSQETQYFGPGTRLLVL.

The V call is TRBV7-3, the J call TRBJ1-4, with 11 nucleotides matching TRBD1. Germline V gene sequence: CDR1 SGHTA, CDR2 FQGTGA. There are 15 residues in the CDR3. V trimming: 5 bases; J trimming: 9 bases; junction bases outside the gene matches: 8. For the CDR3, the DNA is TGTGCCAGCAGCCCCTCCGGGACAGGGGGTCAAAAACTGTTTTTT. It yields the protein CASSPSGTGGQKLFF.

The V and J genes are TRBV29-1 and TRBJ1-1; no clear D. Germline-derived CDR1 and CDR2 are SQVTM and ANQGSEA. CDR3 size: 16 residues. The ends were cut back, 8 bases at V and 0 bases at J, with 22 bases in the middle. The CDR3, as DNA: TGCAGCACTCACGGCGCACTCCCAAGTATGAACACTGAAGCTTTCTTT. Amino acid sequence: CSTHGALPSMNTEAFF.

The chain has TRBV7-9 and TRBJ2-6; no reliable D call. This CDR3 is 18 amino acids long. V lost 3 bases to trimming and J lost 0 bases, with 15 bases between them. Germline CDR1 SEHNR, CDR2 FQNEAQ (reference sequence). CDR3 in amino acids: CASSLTSRLYSGANVLTF. CDR3 DNA sequence: TGTGCCAGCAGCTTGACGAGCAGGCTTTACTCTGGGGCCAACGTCCTGACTTTC.

Only a few counts were recorded for this clone. This chain links TRBV28 with TRBJ1-2; D gene ambiguous. The CDR3 loop spans 15 amino acids. Germline CDR1 MDHEN, CDR2 SYDVKM. Trimming stripped 5 bases from V and 2 bases from J, with 15 bases between. The CDR3 sequence: CASSPLEARNYGYTF. The CDR3 bases are TGTGCCAGCAGTCCTTTAGAGGCAAGAAACTATGGCTACACCTTC.

The table lists this clone with a few counts. The chain combines TRBV28 with TRBJ2-1; D may be TRBD2 (5 bases). The CDR3 contains 15 residues. V lost 8 bases and J lost 1, with 15 bases in between. From germline, CDR1 is MDHEN and CDR2 SYDVKM. CDR3 region: CASRGSGGSYNEQFF. CDR3 in DNA: TGTGCCAGCCGAGGGAGTGGAGGATCCTACAATGAGCAGTTCTTC.